These T cell receptor beta chains were read from a single sample in a study of blood T cells in healthy people across ages. TCRdb re-called the 5' RACE reads through MiXCR, storing one row per CDR3 protein. The sample holds about 1.6 million distinct CDR3 sequences, 34% seen once. Input material: blood. All receptors derive from a woman in her thirties in good health. CDR3s include the opening cysteine and the closing phenylalanine or tryptophan. The order of the fields is V gene, CDR3 length, clone size, J gene, D gene, CDR3 protein, CDR3 DNA. D genes are given only for firm matches. Clone size is given for some rows only: seen once, a few or many times, or a class if the clone is expanded.

TRBV7-8,17,few,TRBJ2-3,TRBD1,CASSFPLTGNSTDTQYF,TGTGCCAGCAGCTTCCCACTGACAGGGAATAGCACAGATACGCAGTATTTT
TRBV5-6,13,few,TRBJ1-2,.,CASSLDSAYGYTF,TGTGCCAGCAGCCTAGACTCAGCGTATGGCTACACCTTC
TRBV3-1,14,few,TRBJ1-4,.,CASSNRDGNEKLFF,TGTGCCAGCAGCAACCGGGACGGTAATGAAAAACTGTTTTTT
TRBV3-1,16,.,TRBJ2-3,.,CASSQVLVRLADTQYF,TGTGCCAGCAGCCAAGTACTGGTTCGCTTGGCAGATACGCAGTATTTT
TRBV5-1,14,few,TRBJ2-7,TRBD2,CASSWGLAADEQYF,TGCGCCAGCAGCTGGGGACTAGCGGCAGACGAGCAGTACTTC
TRBV6-4,15,.,TRBJ2-7,TRBD2,CASSPGTSLLYEQYF,TGTGCCAGCAGTCCCGGGACTAGCTTACTCTACGAGCAGTACTTC
TRBV30,11,few,TRBJ1-1,.,CAWSPRWEAFF,TGTGCCTGGAGCCCAAGATGGGAAGCTTTCTTT
TRBV9,16,.,TRBJ2-3,TRBD1,CASSVGQGQAPDTQYF,TGTGCCAGCAGCGTAGGTCAGGGACAGGCCCCAGATACGCAGTATTTT
TRBV28,12,.,TRBJ2-7,.,CASSFVAFEQYF,TGTGCCAGCAGTTTCGTAGCTTTCGAGCAGTACTTC
TRBV27,15,few,TRBJ2-7,.,CASSLRGTVGYEQYF,TGTGCCAGCAGTTTGCGGGGCACTGTTGGCTACGAGCAGTACTTC
TRBV20-1,11,.,TRBJ1-2,.,CSARDRGEYTF,TGCAGTGCTAGAGATCGCGGGGAGTACACCTTC
TRBV20-1,16,.,TRBJ1-2,TRBD1,CSARDNMGDRVNGYTF,TGCAGTGCTAGAGATAATATGGGGGACAGGGTAAATGGCTACACCTTC
TRBV10-3,13,few,TRBJ2-1,.,CAISEFQGYEQFF,TGTGCCATCAGTGAGTTCCAGGGCTATGAGCAGTTCTTC
TRBV20-1,15,.,TRBJ1-1,.,CSAWTTGRTHTEAFF,TGCAGTGCCTGGACTACAGGGAGGACGCACACTGAAGCTTTCTTT
TRBV12-3/TRBV12-4,16,.,TRBJ1-2,.,CASSFLPGGGGDGYTF,TGTGCCAGCAGTTTCCTTCCCGGGGGCGGCGGCGATGGCTACACCTTC
TRBV7-9,14,.,TRBJ2-5,.,CANGWVSLGETQYF,TGTGCCAACGGCTGGGTCAGCCTCGGAGAGACCCAGTACTTC
TRBV20-1,14,few,TRBJ1-2,TRBD1,CSALLTDRGRGYTF,TGCAGTGCTCTGCTAACTGACAGGGGCCGAGGCTACACCTTC
TRBV6-5,13,.,TRBJ2-3,.,CASSYSGIDTQYF,TGTGCCAGCAGTTACTCAGGGATAGATACGCAGTATTTT
TRBV28,16,few,TRBJ2-6,.,CASSSLTISGANVLTF,TGTGCCAGCAGTTCACTCACAATCTCTGGGGCCAACGTCCTGACTTTC
TRBV9,17,.,TRBJ2-1,TRBD2,CASSPGLARSIYNEQFF,TGTGCCAGCAGCCCGGGACTAGCGCGGTCGATCTACAATGAGCAGTTCTTC
TRBV27,13,.,TRBJ1-5,.,CASGFSSNQPQHF,TGTGCCAGCGGTTTCAGCTCCAATCAGCCCCAGCATTTT
TRBV28,18,.,TRBJ2-5,.,CASSFGPSGYPLGETQYF,TGTGCCAGCAGTTTCGGCCCCAGCGGTTACCCCCTCGGAGAGACCCAGTACTTC
TRBV27,13,few,TRBJ1-4,.,CASSLLGEEKLFF,TGTGCCAGCAGTTTATTAGGGGAAGAAAAACTGTTTTTT
TRBV30,15,.,TRBJ2-7,TRBD2,CAWNFGAGEAHEQYF,TGTGCCTGGAACTTCGGGGCGGGAGAAGCCCACGAGCAGTACTTC
TRBV29-1,15,few,TRBJ2-3,TRBD1,CSVGQGYFPGDTQYF,TGCAGCGTTGGACAGGGGTACTTCCCGGGGGATACGCAGTATTTT
TRBV9,19,few,TRBJ2-3,TRBD2,CASSPHPGTSGRRANTQYF,TGTGCCAGCAGCCCACACCCCGGGACTAGCGGGCGTAGAGCCAATACGCAGTATTTT
TRBV12-3/TRBV12-4,16,.,TRBJ2-7,TRBD2,CASSSPGLAEYNEQYF,TGTGCCAGCAGTTCCCCGGGACTAGCGGAGTACAATGAGCAGTACTTC
TRBV27,16,.,TRBJ2-2,.,CASSPQQGPNTGELFF,TGTGCCAGCAGTCCCCAACAGGGACCGAACACCGGGGAGCTGTTTTTT
TRBV19,14,.,TRBJ2-1,.,CASSTVGVSNEQFF,TGTGCCAGTAGTACGGTGGGAGTCTCTAATGAGCAGTTCTTC
TRBV27,17,few,TRBJ2-6,.,CASSPGTTLSGANVLTF,TGTGCCAGCAGCCCAGGGACAACTCTCTCTGGGGCCAACGTCCTGACTTTC
TRBV18,13,.,TRBJ2-6,.,CASSPGTFPVLTF,TGTGCCAGCTCACCAGGGACCTTCCCCGTCCTGACTTTC
TRBV12-3/TRBV12-4,13,.,TRBJ2-1,TRBD1,CASSRGQYNERFF,TGTGCCAGCAGTCGGGGACAGTACAATGAGCGGTTCTTC
TRBV20-1,13,many,TRBJ2-5,.,CSARDRYQETQYF,TGCAGTGCTAGGGATAGATACCAAGAGACCCAGTACTTC
TRBV4-1,17,few,TRBJ2-5,TRBD2,CASSHPELSGGAHEQYF,TGCGCCAGCAGCCACCCCGAACTGAGCGGGGGGGCCCATGAGCAGTACTTC
TRBV6-4,18,.,TRBJ2-7,.,CASSDPDSGGGYSYEQYF,TGTGCCAGCAGTGACCCCGACTCAGGCGGGGGCTACTCCTACGAGCAGTACTTC
TRBV5-6,14,few,TRBJ2-1,.,CASSLALAKHEQFF,TGTGCCAGCAGCTTGGCATTAGCGAAACATGAGCAGTTCTTC
TRBV20-1,17,.,TRBJ1-4,.,CSARIPGRSTTNEKLFF,TGCAGTGCTAGAATTCCGGGCCGGTCTACAACTAATGAAAAACTGTTTTTT
TRBV20-1,16,.,TRBJ2-1,.,CSGREFGLRSYNEQFF,TGCAGTGGCAGAGAGTTCGGACTGCGCTCCTACAATGAGCAGTTCTTC
TRBV29-1,12,many,TRBJ2-3,.,CSVLVGPDTQYF,TGCAGCGTTTTGGTAGGCCCGGATACGCAGTATTTT
TRBV10-3,13,.,TRBJ2-2,.,CAISDTGARELFF,TGTGCCATCAGCGACACGGGGGCCAGGGAGCTGTTTTTT
TRBV4-1,18,.,TRBJ2-3,.,CASSLEGMGKISADTQYF,TGCGCCAGCAGCCTCGAGGGTATGGGGAAGATTAGCGCAGATACGCAGTATTTT
TRBV15,15,.,TRBJ1-2,.,CATSRDRMNAYGYTF,TGTGCCACCAGCAGAGATCGAATGAACGCCTATGGCTACACCTTC
TRBV30,13,.,TRBJ2-7,.,CAWRQKGVHEQYF,TGTGCCTGGAGGCAGAAGGGGGTCCACGAGCAGTACTTC
TRBV6-1,13,.,TRBJ2-7,.,CASGFGGTYEQYF,TGTGCCAGCGGGTTCGGAGGGACCTACGAGCAGTACTTC
TRBV29-1,15,.,TRBJ1-4,TRBD1,CSVEVGGQSNEKLFF,TGCAGCGTTGAAGTTGGGGGACAGTCTAATGAAAAACTGTTTTTT
TRBV28,15,.,TRBJ1-2,.,CASSLSLTANYGYTF,TGTGCCAGCAGTTTATCCCTGACAGCCAACTATGGCTACACCTTC
TRBV25-1,16,few,TRBJ1-2,TRBD1,CASSESGTGGRSGYTF,TGTGCCAGCAGTGAATCGGGGACAGGGGGGCGTTCTGGCTACACCTTC
TRBV4-1,17,few,TRBJ2-7,TRBD1,CASSHDPWTGSSYEQYF,TGCGCCAGCAGCCATGATCCTTGGACAGGGAGCTCCTACGAGCAGTACTTC
TRBV9,16,.,TRBJ2-7,TRBD2,CASRRPQRETPYEQYF,TGTGCCAGCAGAAGACCCCAGCGGGAGACCCCCTACGAGCAGTACTTC
TRBV20-1,12,.,TRBJ2-7,TRBD2,CSQGTSFDEQYF,TGCTCCCAGGGGACTAGCTTCGACGAGCAGTACTTC